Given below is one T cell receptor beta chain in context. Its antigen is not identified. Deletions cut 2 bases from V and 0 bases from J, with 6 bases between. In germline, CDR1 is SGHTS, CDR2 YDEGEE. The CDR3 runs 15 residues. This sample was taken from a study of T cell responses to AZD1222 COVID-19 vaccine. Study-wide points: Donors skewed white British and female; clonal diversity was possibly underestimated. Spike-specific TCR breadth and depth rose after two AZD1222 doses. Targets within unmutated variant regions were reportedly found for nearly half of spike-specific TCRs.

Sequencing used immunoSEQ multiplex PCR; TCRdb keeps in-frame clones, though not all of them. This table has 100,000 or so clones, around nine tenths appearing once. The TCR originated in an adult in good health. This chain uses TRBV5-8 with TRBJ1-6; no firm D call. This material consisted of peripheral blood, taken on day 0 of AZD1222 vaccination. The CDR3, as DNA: TGTGCCAGCAGCTTATACAGCTCCTATAATTCACCCCTCCACTTT. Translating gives CASSLYSSYNSPLHF.